The clone carrying this TCR beta chain appeared many times. Antigen unknown. The sample belongs to a study of T cells in Graves' hyperthyroidism and ophthalmopathy. Points from the study as a whole: Blood also contained most expanded thyroid clonotypes above 0.001. Ophthalmopathy was separated from stable hyperthyroidism by a 13 V-J model.

TCR beta CDR3 regions were amplified from RNA. In the first-round RT-PCR of the TCR CDR3, the HTBI primer set was used. TCRdb reprocessed the multiplex PCR reads via MiXCR and lists one record per CDR3 protein. The table includes about 160,000 distinct CDR3 sequences, roughly 10% detected once. Germline V gives CDR1 SGHDT, CDR2 YYEEEE. CDR3 length equals 15 residues. V was pared by 2 bases and J by 2 bases, with 11 bases between. This sequence joins TRBV5-6 and TRBJ1-5; D is undetermined. The origin of this receptor is a woman between 18 and 29 years old with Graves' hyperthyroidism that later progressed to Graves' ophthalmopathy. The sequenced sample was blood. CDR3 amino acids: CASSFLRGGNQPQHF. In DNA, the CDR3 is TGTGCCAGCAGCTTTTTGCGGGGTGGCAATCAGCCCCAGCATTTT.